Listed here is a single T cell receptor beta chain. This specimen belongs to a study of blood T cell repertoires in COVID-19. About the research overall: Material from acute and convalescent COVID-19 was sourced from the United States, Italy and Spain. Nucleic acid was either cDNA or gDNA, and it came from T cells, B-cell-depleted T cells, or PBMCs.

In germline, CDR1 is SGHTA, CDR2 FQGNSA. This CDR3 has 15 residues. V was pared by 0 bases and J by 5 bases, with 14 bases between. Original analysis: Amplification of reference gene primers provided the estimated nucleated cell counts. The protocol was immunoSEQ multiplex PCR, while the TCRdb copy is restricted to in-frame clones and leaves out a portion. The DNA gave D and trimming, while V, J and clone size come from that table. The sample consists of approximately 170,000 clones, approximately 83% of them appearing once. The clonotype was recovered from a man aged 65 to 85 who had recovered from COVID-19. The chain employs TRBV7-2 and TRBJ2-7; the D gene is possibly TRBD1 (6 bases). The sequenced sample was peripheral blood. CDR3 sequence reads: CASSLAQSGDHEQYF. The DNA of the CDR3 is TGTGCCAGCAGCTTAGCGCAGTCAGGGGACCACGAGCAGTACTTC.